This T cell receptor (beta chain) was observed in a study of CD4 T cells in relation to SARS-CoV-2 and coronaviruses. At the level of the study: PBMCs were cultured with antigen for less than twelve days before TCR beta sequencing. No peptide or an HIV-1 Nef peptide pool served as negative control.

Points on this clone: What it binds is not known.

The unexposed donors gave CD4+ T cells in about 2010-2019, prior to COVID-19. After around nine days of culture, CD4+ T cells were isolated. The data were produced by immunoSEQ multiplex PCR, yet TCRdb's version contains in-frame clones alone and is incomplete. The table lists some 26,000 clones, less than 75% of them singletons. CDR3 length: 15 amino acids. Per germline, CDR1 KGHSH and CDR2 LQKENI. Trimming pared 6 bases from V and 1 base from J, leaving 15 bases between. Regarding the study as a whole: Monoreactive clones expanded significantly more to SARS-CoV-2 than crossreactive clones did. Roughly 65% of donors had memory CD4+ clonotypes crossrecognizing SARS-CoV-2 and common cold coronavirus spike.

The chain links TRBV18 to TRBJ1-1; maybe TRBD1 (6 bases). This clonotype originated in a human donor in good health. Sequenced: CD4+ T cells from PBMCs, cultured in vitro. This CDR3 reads CASSDSLNGNTEAFF. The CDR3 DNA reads TGTGCCAGCTCGGACAGCCTTAATGGGAACACTGAAGCTTTCTTT.